The entry below describes one T cell receptor beta chain. Source study methods: Cell counts per sample came from amplifying reference gene primers. Profiling relied on immunoSEQ multiplex PCR, and the TCRdb table lists in-frame clones only, not all of them. V and J calls and clone size are those listed in that table; D and trimming were worked out from the DNA. The table has about 150,000 clones, around 80% seen once. These data come from a study of blood T cell repertoires in COVID-19. Study-wide context: The study drew acute and convalescent COVID-19 samples from the United States, Italy and Spain. Sample material is recorded as cDNA or gDNA derived from T cells, B-cell-depleted T cells, or PBMCs.

Trimming stripped 6 bases from V and 0 bases from J, with 6 bases between. This CDR3 is built from 13 residues. From germline, CDR1 is MNHEY and CDR2 SVGAGI. Sequencing was carried out using peripheral blood. This chain uses TRBV6-5 with TRBJ1-3; D is unresolved. This clonotype was sampled from a woman aged 50 to 65 with acute or convalescent COVID-19. This chain's CDR3 is CASRTYSGNTIYF. Written as DNA, the CDR3 is TGTGCCAGCAGAACATACTCTGGAAACACCATATATTTT.